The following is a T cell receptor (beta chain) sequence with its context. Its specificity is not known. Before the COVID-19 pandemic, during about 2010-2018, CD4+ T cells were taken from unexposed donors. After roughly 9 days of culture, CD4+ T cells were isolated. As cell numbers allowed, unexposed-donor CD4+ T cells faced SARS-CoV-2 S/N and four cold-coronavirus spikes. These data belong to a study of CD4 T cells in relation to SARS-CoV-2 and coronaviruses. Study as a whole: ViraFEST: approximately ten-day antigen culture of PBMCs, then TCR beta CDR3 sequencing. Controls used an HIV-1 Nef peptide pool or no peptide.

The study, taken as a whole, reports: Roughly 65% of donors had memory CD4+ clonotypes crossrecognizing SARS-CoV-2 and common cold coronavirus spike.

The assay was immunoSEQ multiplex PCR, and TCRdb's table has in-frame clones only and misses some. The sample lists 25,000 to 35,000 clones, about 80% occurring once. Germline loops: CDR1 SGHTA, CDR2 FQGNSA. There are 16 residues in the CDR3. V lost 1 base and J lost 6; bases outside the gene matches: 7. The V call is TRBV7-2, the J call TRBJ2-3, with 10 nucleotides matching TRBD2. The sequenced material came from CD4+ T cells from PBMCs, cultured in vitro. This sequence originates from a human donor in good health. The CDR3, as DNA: TGTGCCAGCAGCTTAGGGCTAGCGGGAGTCGGGGATACGCAGTATTTT. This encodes CASSLGLAGVGDTQYF. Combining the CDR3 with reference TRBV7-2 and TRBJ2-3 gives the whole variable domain GAGVSQSPSNKVTEKGKDVELRCDPISGHTALYWYRQSLGQGLEFLIYFQGNSAPDKSGLPSDRFSAERTGGSVSTLTIQRTQQEDSAVYLCASSLGLAGVGDTQYFGPGTRLTVL.